Presented here are 10 T cell receptor beta chains from one specimen sequenced in a study of T-cell reconstitution after alpha-beta-depleted transplantation in children (dated by TCRdb to 2016 to 2017). Libraries were prepared through PCR. TCRdb lists the instrument as Illumina HiSeq 2500. TCR library preparation used molecular barcoding, with unique molecular identifiers applied to normalize quantification of the TCRbeta repertoire. TCRdb handled the public reads itself, with Q25 trimming in fastp and clone calling in MiXCR, and kept productive beta chains. Entries are consolidated by CDR3 protein sequence, retaining the most common genes and DNA. Across this sample there are approximately 340,000 distinct CDR3 sequences, with about a tenth seen only once. The ten top clones hold around 2.4% of the sample. The sample in question was PBMCs from the stem cell graft donor, obtained from the stem cell graft. Source of these receptors: a human donor who donated a stem cell graft to a child with acute lymphoblastic leukemia.

In its sample, this clonotype was seen many times. The chain is built from TRBV11-2 and TRBJ1-5, with a weak D call TRBD1 (5 bases). The germline CDR1 and CDR2 sequences are SGHAT and FQNNGV. This CDR3 region has 14 residues. Deletions cut 0 bases from V and 7 bases from J, with 10 bases between. The CDR3 here is CASSLDRVGQPQHF. For the CDR3, the DNA is TGTGCCAGCAGCTTAGACAGGGTAGGACAGCCCCAGCATTTT.

The gene calls are TRBV12-3 or TRBV12-4 and TRBJ2-1; TRBD2 matches 9 bases. With 5 bases clipped from V and 7 bases from J, the junction kept 12 bases outside the gene matches. This CDR3 has 16 residues. DNA of the CDR3: TGTGCCAGCAGTCACCCTTTAGCGGGAGTAGTTAATGAGCAGTTCTTC. Translated, it gives CASSHPLAGVVNEQFF.

As regards this clonotype: One end of the junction varies from germline; a read error may be responsible. The gene calls are TRBV7-4 and TRBJ1-5, with D hard to call. Germline values: CDR1 SGHVT, CDR2 SQSDAQ. The CDR3 runs to 13 residues. CDR3 sequence (DNA): TGTGCCAGCAGCTTAGTCGAGGGCCAGCCCCACCATTTT. This encodes CASSLVEGQPHHF. Based on the CDR3 plus reference TRBV7-4 and TRBJ1-5, the full variable domain is GAGVSQSPRYKVAKRGRDVALRCDSISGHVTLYWYRQTLGQGSEVLTYSQSDAQRDKSGRPSGRFSAERPERSVSTLKIQRTEQGDSAVYLCASSLVEGQPHHFGDGTRLSIL.

V gene TRBV4-3 combines with J gene TRBJ2-7, with a tentative D call TRBD2 (6 bases). CDR1 and CDR2 from the germline V gene are LGHNA and YSLEER. The CDR3 length is 15 residues. V was cut by 0 bases and J by 5 bases, with 14 bases left in between. The CDR3 nucleotides are TGCGCCAGCAGCCAAGAACTAGCTTCTAGGCACGAGCAGTACTTC. Amino acid sequence: CASSQELASRHEQYF.

This clonotype was picked up many times. The chain recombines TRBV5-1 with TRBJ2-3, with 8 bases that match TRBD2. The junction had 2 bases not matched to a gene; V was cut back by 2 bases and J by 3 bases. The CDR3 covers 14 residues. Germline lookup yields CDR1 SGHRS and CDR2 YFSETQ. The CDR3 sequence: CASSFSGNTDTQYF. The CDR3 DNA reads as TGCGCCAGCAGCTTTAGCGGGAATACAGATACGCAGTATTTT.

This clonotype turned up a few times. The CDR3 is CASSRNRGSSPLHF. The CDR3 DNA follows: TGCGCCAGCAGCCGGAACAGGGGTAGTTCACCCCTCCACTTT. The chain employs TRBV4-3 and TRBJ1-6; TRBD1 aligns across 7 bases. The CDR3 spans 14 residues. CDR1 and CDR2 from the germline V gene are LGHNA and YSLEER. The V gene end was trimmed by 4 bases and the J gene end by 9 bases; junction bases not matched to a gene: 6.

This clonotype turned up a few times. The V and J genes are TRBV7-9 and TRBJ2-7; tentatively, D is TRBD1 (6 bases). With 6 bases removed from V and 6 bases from J, the gap between germline ends came to 12 bases. From germline, CDR1 is SEHNR and CDR2 FQNEAQ (reference sequence). The CDR3 runs 12 residues. CDR3 loop: CASRTQGSEQYF. CDR3 bases: TGTGCCAGCAGAACACAGGGAAGCGAGCAGTACTTC. The full variable domain, with the rest looked up from reference TRBV7-9 and TRBJ2-7, is DTGVSQNPRHKITKRGQNVTFRCDPISEHNRLYWYRQTLGQGPEFLTYFQNEAQLEKSRLLSDRFSAERPKGSFSTLEIQRTEQGDSAMYLCASRTQGSEQYFGPGTRLTVT.

The CDR3 region is CASSLRDRGFYEQYF. The CDR3, as DNA: TGTGCCAGCAGCCTCCGGGACAGGGGCTTCTACGAGCAGTACTTC. The chain carries TRBV28 and TRBJ2-7; TRBD1 agrees at 10 bases. Trimming at V came to 6 bases and at J to 3 bases, leaving 8 bases not matched to a gene. The CDR3 sequence is 15 residues long. Germline assignment: CDR1 MDHEN and CDR2 SYDVKM.

This clonotype was seen a handful of times. The rearrangement links TRBV7-2 to TRBJ2-3; 12 bases agree with TRBD2. This CDR3 contains 17 residues. The J segment lost 0 bases and the V segment lost 6 bases, leaving 7 bases of the junction unmatched. Germline V gives CDR1 SGHTA, CDR2 FQGNSA. The CDR3 is CASSLAGGGKSTDTQYF. Here the CDR3 DNA reads TGTGCCAGCAGTCTAGCGGGAGGGGGGAAAAGCACAGATACGCAGTATTTT.

The genes are TRBV5-1 and TRBJ2-1; D might be TRBD2 (5 bases). CDR1 and CDR2 (germline): SGHRS, YFSETQ. This CDR3 spans 15 amino acids. V was clipped by 2 bases and J by 3 bases, with 12 bases between them. The CDR3 protein is CASSFEGGVYNEQFF. The CDR3 bases are TGCGCCAGCAGCTTTGAGGGTGGGGTCTACAATGAGCAGTTCTTC.